This T cell receptor beta chain was documented in a study of OX40 agonist ivuxolimab in advanced cancers. The repertoire was sequenced with immunoSEQ multiplex PCR; TCRdb's copy has only in-frame clones and lacks some. The sample contains around 76,000 clones, just under 80% of which appear only once. Trimming cost V 3 bases and J 3 bases, with 9 bases left between them. The CDR3 length is 13 residues. Germline values: CDR1 SGHNT, CDR2 YYREEE (reference sequence). The clonotype originates from an adult with an advanced solid tumor such as melanoma, head and neck, liver or kidney cancer. This chain links TRBV5-4 with TRBJ2-5, with a weak D call TRBD2 (6 bases). The sample in question was CD4+ or CD8+ T cells sorted from blood, obtained in a trial of the OX40 agonist ivuxolimab. CDR3 DNA: TGTGCCAGCAGCTCTGGCGGGGAAGAGACCCAGTACTTC. It encodes CASSSGGEETQYF. The complete variable domain, with remaining parts taken from reference TRBV5-4 and TRBJ2-5, reads ETGVTQSPTHLIKTRGQQVTLRCSSQSGHNTVSWYQQALGQGPQFIFQYYREEENGRGNFPPRFSGLQFPNYSSELNVNALELDDSALYLCASSSGGEETQYFGPGTRLLVL.